Detailed here is one TCR beta chain. CDR3 size: 14 residues. V gave up 1 base and J gave up 4 bases, with 11 bases separating them. Germline assignment: CDR1 SGDLS and CDR2 YYNGEE. Assay used: immunoSEQ multiplex PCR; TCRdb lists only in-frame clones, some missing. The repertoire holds about 71,000 clones, with roughly 90% as singletons. This sample was included in a study of T cell changes during pregnancy in multiple sclerosis. V is TRBV9 and J is TRBJ1-2, with TRBD1 as a possible D gene (5 bases). This specimen was CD8+ T cells from peripheral blood mononuclear cells, taken before pregnancy. The sequence was obtained from a female donor with multiple sclerosis, enrolled in a pregnancy study. CDR3 amino acids: CASSVWTDTYGYTF. The CDR3 DNA reads as TGTGCCAGCAGCGTATGGACGGACACCTATGGCTACACCTTC. The full variable domain, its missing parts supplied by reference TRBV9 and TRBJ1-2, is DSGVTQTPKHLITATGQRVTLRCSPRSGDLSVYWYQQSLDQGLQFLIQYYNGEERAKGNILERFSAQQFPDLHSELNLSSLELGDSALYFCASSVWTDTYGYTFGSGTRLTVV.